This TCR beta chain was captured in a study of cytomegalovirus exposure and HLA in healthy donors. Study results and limitations: Most TCR sequences were uncommon, yet certain public TCRs appeared in many donors.

Details on this clone: Its specificity is not known.

The PCR was carried out with 60 Vbeta primers and 13 Jbeta primers. Sequenced by immunoSEQ multiplex PCR; TCRdb stores in-frame clones only, minus some. The sample yields about 200,000 clones, approximately 85% seen once. There are 14 residues in the CDR3. J lost 5 bases, V lost 5 bases, and 6 bases had no gene match. Germline CDR1 reads MNHEY; CDR2 reads SMNVEV (reference sequence). The TCR comes from a woman between 45 and 65 years old in good health and CMV-seronegative. The rearrangement uses TRBV27 and TRBJ1-2; 9 bases are shared with TRBD1. Sequences were obtained from PBMCs. The CDR3 protein is CASSTAGTGYGYTF. The CDR3 coding sequence is TGTGCCAGCAGTACAGCCGGGACAGGGTATGGCTACACCTTC.